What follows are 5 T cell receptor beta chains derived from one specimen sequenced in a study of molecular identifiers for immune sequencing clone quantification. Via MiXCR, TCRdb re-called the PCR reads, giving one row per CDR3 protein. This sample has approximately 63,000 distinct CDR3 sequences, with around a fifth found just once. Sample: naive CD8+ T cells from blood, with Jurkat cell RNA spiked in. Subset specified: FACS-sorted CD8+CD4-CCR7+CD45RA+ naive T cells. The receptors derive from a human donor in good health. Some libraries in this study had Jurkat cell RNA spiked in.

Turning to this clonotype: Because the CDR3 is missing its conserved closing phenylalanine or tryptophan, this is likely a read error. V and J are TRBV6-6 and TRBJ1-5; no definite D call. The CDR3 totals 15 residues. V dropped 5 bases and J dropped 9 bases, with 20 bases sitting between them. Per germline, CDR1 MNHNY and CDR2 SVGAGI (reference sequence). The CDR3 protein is CASSPSVETAAPQHS. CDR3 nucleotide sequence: TGTGCCAGCAGTCCCTCAGTTGAGACCGCGGCGCCCCAGCATTCT.

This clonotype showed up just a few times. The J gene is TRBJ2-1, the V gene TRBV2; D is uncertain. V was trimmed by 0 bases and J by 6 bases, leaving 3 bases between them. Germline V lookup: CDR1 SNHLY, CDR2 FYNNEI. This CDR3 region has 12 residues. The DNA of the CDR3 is TGTGCCAGCAGTGAAGCCTTCAATGAGCAGTTCTTC. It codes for CASSEAFNEQFF.

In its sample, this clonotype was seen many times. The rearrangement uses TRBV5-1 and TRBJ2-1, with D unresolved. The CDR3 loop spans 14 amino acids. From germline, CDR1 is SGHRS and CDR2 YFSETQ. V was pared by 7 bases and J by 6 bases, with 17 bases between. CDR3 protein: CASAVGLLGNEQFF. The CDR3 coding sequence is TGCGCCAGCGCTGTGGGCCTCCTAGGCAATGAGCAGTTCTTC. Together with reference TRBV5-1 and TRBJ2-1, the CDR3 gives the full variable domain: KAGVTQTPRYLIKTRGQQVTLSCSPISGHRSVSWYQQTPGQGLQFLFEYFSETQRNKGNFPGRFSGRQFSNSRSEMNVSTLELGDSALYLCASAVGLLGNEQFFGPGTRLTVL.

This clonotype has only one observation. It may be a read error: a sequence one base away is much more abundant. The CDR3 reads CASSSTDRNTEVFF. CDR3 bases: TGTGCCAGCAGCTCGACAGACAGAAACACTGAAGTTTTCTTT. V is TRBV7-6 and J is TRBJ1-1, with a possible D match to TRBD1 (5 bases). Germline V CDR1 and CDR2: SGHVS, FNYEAQ. The CDR3 runs 14 residues.

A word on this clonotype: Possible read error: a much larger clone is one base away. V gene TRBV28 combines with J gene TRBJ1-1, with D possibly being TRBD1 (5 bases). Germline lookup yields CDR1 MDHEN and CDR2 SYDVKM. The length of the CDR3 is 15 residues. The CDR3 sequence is CATSFPLGESTEAFF. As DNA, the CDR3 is TGTGCCACCAGTTTTCCTTTAGGGGAGAGTACTGAAGCTTTCTTT.